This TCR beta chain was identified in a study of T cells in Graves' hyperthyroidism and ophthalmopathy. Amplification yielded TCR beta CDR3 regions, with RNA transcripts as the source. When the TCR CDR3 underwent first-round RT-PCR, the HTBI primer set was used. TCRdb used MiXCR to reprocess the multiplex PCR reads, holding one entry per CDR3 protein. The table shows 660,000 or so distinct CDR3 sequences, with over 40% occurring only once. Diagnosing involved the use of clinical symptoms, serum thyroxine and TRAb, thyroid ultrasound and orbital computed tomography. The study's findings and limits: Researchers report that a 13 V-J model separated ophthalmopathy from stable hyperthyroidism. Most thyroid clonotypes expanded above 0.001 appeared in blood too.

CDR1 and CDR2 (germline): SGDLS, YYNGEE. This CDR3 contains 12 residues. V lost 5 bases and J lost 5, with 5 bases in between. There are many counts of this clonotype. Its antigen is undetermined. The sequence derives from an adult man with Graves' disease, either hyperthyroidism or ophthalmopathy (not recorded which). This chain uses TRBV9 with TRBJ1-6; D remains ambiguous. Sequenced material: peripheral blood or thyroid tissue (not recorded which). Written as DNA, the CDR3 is TGTGCCAGCAGAGACAATAATTCACCCCTCCACTTT. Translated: CASRDNNSPLHF.